The 22 T cell receptor beta chains listed next were all sequenced from one sample in a study of identical twins. TCRdb itself ran the 5' RACE reads through MiXCR, one entry per CDR3 protein. This table holds around 250,000 distinct CDR3 sequences, roughly 7.1% found once. In addition, the sample was reused for a study of T cells expressing NK-cell markers.

The sample consisted of CD8+ T cells sorted from blood. These receptors were taken from a woman in her late teens or twenties in good health.

This clonotype was seen more than once but under ten times. The chain is built from TRBV7-9 and TRBJ1-5; 7 positions match TRBD1. The CDR3 covers 16 residues. Germline V gene data show CDR1 as SEHNR and CDR2 as FQNEAQ (reference sequence). The V segment lost 7 bases and the J segment 3 bases; nucleotides outside the gene matches: 12. CDR3 sequence reads: CASTLSTGSLNQPQHF. The CDR3 coding sequence is TGTGCCAGCACCCTTTCGACAGGGTCCCTCAATCAGCCCCAGCATTTT. Combining the CDR3 with reference TRBV7-9 and TRBJ1-5 gives the whole variable domain DTGVSQNPRHKITKRGQNVTFRCDPISEHNRLYWYRQTLGQGPEFLTYFQNEAQLEKSRLLSDRFSAERPKGSFSTLEIQRTEQGDSAMYLCASTLSTGSLNQPQHFGDGTRLSIL.

This clonotype has at least ten counts. The chain recombines TRBV20-1 with TRBJ2-7; D might be TRBD1 (6 bases). The CDR3 is 14 residues long. The V gene lost 0 bases and the J gene lost 1 base, with 10 bases spanning the gap. Per germline, CDR1 DFQATT and CDR2 SNEGSKA (reference sequence). The CDR3 nucleotides are TGCAGTGCTAGAGATCCCCAGGGGTCCTACGAGCAGTACTTC. Its translation is CSARDPQGSYEQYF.

Only a few counts were recorded for this clonotype. V usage is TRBV28 and J usage is TRBJ2-3, with 11 bases identical to TRBD2. The V gene's germline CDR1 is MDHEN and CDR2 SYDVKM. V gave up 2 bases and J gave up 6 bases; unmatched junction bases: 7. The CDR3 runs to 16 residues. CDR3 sequence (DNA): TGTGCCAGCAGTTTAGTCCCTAGCGGGGGGCGGGATACGCAGTATTTT. Protein product: CASSLVPSGGRDTQYF.

This clonotype was picked up many times. V and J are TRBV15 and TRBJ2-1; D is undetermined. The V end lost 5 bases, the J end lost 6 bases, and 8 bases lay between the germline ends. The CDR3 contains 12 residues. The germline CDR1 and CDR2 sequences are LNHNV and YYDKDF (reference sequence). The CDR3 DNA is TGTGCCACCAGCTATCTGGCCAATGAGCAGTTCTTC. It translates to CATSYLANEQFF.

A few counts support this clonotype. The rearrangement links TRBV9 to TRBJ1-3; D unresolved. Between the trimmed V and J ends, which lost 3 bases and 0 bases, there was a span of 10 bases. Germline V CDR1 and CDR2: SGDLS, YYNGEE. This CDR3 spans 15 amino acids. The CDR3 sequence: CASSGELNSGNTIYF. The CDR3 bases are TGTGCCAGCAGCGGGGAGCTCAACTCTGGAAACACCATATATTTT.

This clonotype was observed a few times. The rearrangement uses TRBV27 and TRBJ2-1; D is tentatively TRBD1 or TRBD2 (5 bases each). Looked up from germline, CDR1 is MNHEY and CDR2 is SMNVEV (reference sequence). Trimming took off 4 bases at V and 0 bases at J, with 22 bases between the two ends. The CDR3 has 19 amino acids. The CDR3 here is CASSSPVYAGTSSYNEQFF. The CDR3 DNA reads TGTGCCAGCAGTTCCCCTGTATATGCCGGGACGAGCTCCTACAATGAGCAGTTCTTC.

This clonotype occurred a few times. This chain connects TRBV9 to TRBJ2-7; D remains ambiguous. The CDR3 is 12 amino acids. Looked up from germline, CDR1 is SGDLS and CDR2 is YYNGEE. V lost 3 bases, J lost 6 bases, and 10 bases lay in between. The CDR3 DNA reads TGTGCCAGCAGCGCCCAACCAGGCGAGCAGTACTTC. Translation: CASSAQPGEQYF.

This clonotype was counted ten times or more. CDR3 sequence: CASSSQTGNYGYTF. The CDR3 DNA reads as TGTGCCAGCAGCTCTCAGACAGGGAACTATGGCTACACCTTC. This rearrangement joins TRBV7-9 to TRBJ1-2; the match to TRBD1 covers 7 bases. Germline V gives CDR1 SEHNR, CDR2 FQNEAQ (reference sequence). The CDR3 is 14 amino acids. The V and J ends lost 4 bases and 2 bases, in that order; junction bases with no gene match: 4. Filled out from reference TRBV7-9 and TRBJ1-2, the complete variable domain reads DTGVSQNPRHKITKRGQNVTFRCDPISEHNRLYWYRQTLGQGPEFLTYFQNEAQLEKSRLLSDRFSAERPKGSFSTLEIQRTEQGDSAMYLCASSSQTGNYGYTFGSGTRLTVV.

This clonotype appeared many times. The V and J genes are TRBV5-6 and TRBJ2-3; 8 bases align to TRBD1. V was clipped by 4 bases and J by 1 base; unmatched bases: 8. The germline CDR1 and CDR2 sequences are SGHDT and YYEEEE. The CDR3 contains 16 residues. The CDR3 loop reads CASSAPGQAGTDTQYF. CDR3 sequence (DNA): TGTGCCAGCAGCGCTCCGGGACAGGCGGGCACAGATACGCAGTATTTT. Based on the CDR3 plus reference TRBV5-6 and TRBJ2-3, the full variable domain is DAGVTQSPTHLIKTRGQQVTLRCSPKSGHDTVSWYQQALGQGPQFIFQYYEEEERQRGNFPDRFSGHQFPNYSSELNVNALLLGDSALYLCASSAPGQAGTDTQYFGPGTRLTVL.

V and J are TRBV6-1 and TRBJ2-5; D gene unclear. The CDR3 totals 14 residues. Germline V lookup: CDR1 MNHNS, CDR2 SASEGT. Deletions cut 6 bases from V and 5 bases from J, with 16 bases between. This chain's CDR3 is CASSPTGPTETQYF. CDR3 sequence (DNA): TGTGCCAGCAGCCCCACCGGACCTACCGAGACCCAGTACTTC.

This clonotype was counted many times. The chain has TRBV10-3 and TRBJ2-5; D remains ambiguous. Trimming removed 3 bases at V and 2 bases at J, with 7 bases between. The CDR3 length is 13 residues. Germline V CDR1 and CDR2: ENHRY, SYGVKD. CDR3 in DNA: TGTGCCATCAGTGATGCGACACAAGAGACCCAGTACTTC. Protein: CAISDATQETQYF.

This clonotype came up many times. The J gene is TRBJ2-5, the V gene TRBV2; 8 bases line up with TRBD2. The CDR3 contains 16 residues. V lost 5 bases, J lost 4 bases, and 12 bases stayed unmatched. Germline-derived CDR1 and CDR2 are SNHLY and FYNNEI. CDR3 sequence: CASSHRSGTVGETQYF. DNA for the CDR3: TGTGCCAGCAGTCATCGTAGCGGGACTGTGGGAGAGACCCAGTACTTC.

This clonotype was counted many times. The V gene is TRBV3-1, the J gene TRBJ2-7, with TRBD1 matching 10 bases. Trimming removed 2 bases from V and 3 bases from J; junction bases left unmatched: 7. The germline gives CDR1 LGHDT, CDR2 YNNKEL (reference sequence). The CDR3 sequence is 16 residues long. The CDR3: CASSQPGTGVFYEQYF. The DNA for the CDR3 is TGTGCCAGCAGCCAACCCGGGACAGGGGTTTTCTACGAGCAGTACTTC.

V usage is TRBV5-1 and J usage is TRBJ2-7; TRBD2 aligns across 9 bases. The CDR3 is 14 amino acids. Losses at the gene ends were 4 bases for V and 1 base for J; bases not matched to a gene: 3. The V gene's germline CDR1 is SGHRS and CDR2 YFSETQ. The CDR3 bases are TGCGCCAGCAGCGAACTAGCGGGTTCCTACGAGCAGTACTTC. Protein sequence: CASSELAGSYEQYF.

This clonotype was observed a handful of times. The gene calls are TRBV6-1 and TRBJ2-5; 7 nucleotides match TRBD1. Trimming at V came to 5 bases and at J to 2 bases, leaving 11 bases not matched to a gene. Germline lookup yields CDR1 MNHNS and CDR2 SASEGT. This CDR3 contains 16 residues. The CDR3 DNA sequence: TGTGCCAGCAGTCCCCTTAAACAGGGGTATCAAGAGACCCAGTACTTC. Amino acids: CASSPLKQGYQETQYF.

This clonotype came up a few times. The rearrangement uses TRBV28 and TRBJ2-2; 8 bases line up with TRBD2. The CDR3 runs to 18 residues. Germline CDR1 and CDR2: MDHEN and SYDVKM. Trimming at V came to 2 bases and at J to 4 bases, leaving 12 bases not matched to a gene. CDR3 protein: CASSLVGLEISGTGELFF. The CDR3 nucleotides read TGTGCCAGCAGTTTAGTGGGACTAGAGATATCTGGCACCGGGGAGCTGTTTTTT.

This clonotype was observed a handful of times. The CDR3 region has the DNA TGTGCCAGCAGCCAGGACCCAACTTCCTCCTACAATGAGCAGTTCTTC. Protein product: CASSQDPTSSYNEQFF. This chain uses TRBV13 with TRBJ2-1; D uncertain. Per germline, CDR1 PRHDT and CDR2 FYEKMQ (reference sequence). V was cut by 5 bases and J by 0 bases, with 14 bases left in between. The CDR3 spans 16 residues.

V and J are TRBV7-6 and TRBJ1-1; TRBD1 matches at 8 bases. The length of the CDR3 is 16 residues. CDR1 SGHVS and CDR2 FNYEAQ come from the germline V gene. The junction had 4 bases not matched to a gene; V was cut back by 1 base and J by 0 bases. The CDR3 DNA reads TGTGCCAGCAGCTTAGTTTCAGGGGGCATGAACACTGAAGCTTTCTTT. Amino acid sequence: CASSLVSGGMNTEAFF. Combining the CDR3 with reference TRBV7-6 and TRBJ1-1 gives the whole variable domain GAGVSQSPRYKVTKRGQDVALRCDPISGHVSLYWYRQALGQGPEFLTYFNYEAQQDKSGLPNDRFSAERPEGSISTLTIQRTEQRDSAMYRCASSLVSGGMNTEAFFGQGTRLTVV.

The rearrangement uses TRBV7-2 and TRBJ2-3, with D hard to call. V was shortened by 10 bases and J by 8 bases, with 16 bases between the two germline ends. Looked up from germline, CDR1 is SGHTA and CDR2 is FQGNSA. The CDR3 has 12 amino acids. CDR3 sequence: CATLDLSITQYF. CDR3 nucleotide sequence: TGTGCCACCCTGGACCTTTCCATTACGCAGTATTTT.

The V call is TRBV13, the J call TRBJ2-1; TRBD2 matches 9 bases. Germline loops: CDR1 PRHDT, CDR2 FYEKMQ (reference sequence). CDR3 length equals 18 residues. V shed 5 bases, J shed 11 bases, and the junction held 22 bases outside the gene matches. CDR3 coding DNA: TGTGCCAGCAGCCCCCTTGGGGATAGCGGGGGAACGCTCCGAAAGCAGTTCTTC. Its protein is CASSPLGDSGGTLRKQFF.

This clonotype has ten or more counts. The chain uses TRBV5-5 and TRBJ2-7, with TRBD1 matching over 7 bases. The CDR3 consists of 12 residues. Germline lookup yields CDR1 SGHKS and CDR2 YYEKEE (reference sequence). Trimming removed 4 bases from V and 7 bases from J; junction bases left unmatched: 5. DNA for the CDR3: TGTGCCAGCAGCCTAACAGGGGAAGAGCAGTACTTC. Translation gives CASSLTGEEQYF.

This clonotype is termed medium-sized. The chain combines TRBV6-4 with TRBJ2-3; 9 nucleotides agree with TRBD2. Unmatched junction bases numbered 3, after V lost 3 bases and J lost 5 bases. The CDR3 extends over 14 amino acids. Germline lookup yields CDR1 MRHNA and CDR2 SNTAGT. The CDR3 sequence is CASSERGGQDTQYF. The CDR3, as DNA: TGTGCCAGCAGTGAGCGGGGGGGCCAAGATACGCAGTATTTT.